Listed below are T cell receptor beta chains from one sample, sequenced in a study of blood T cell repertoires in COVID-19. The data were produced by immunoSEQ multiplex PCR, yet TCRdb's version contains in-frame clones alone and is incomplete. The sample yields 40,000 to 55,000 clones, around 90% seen once. Sequenced material: peripheral blood. The receptors originated from a man between 50 and 59 years old with active COVID-19. The CDR3 runs from the conserved cysteine through the conserved F or W. The D gene is left open where the match is weak. Clone size is given for some rows only: seen once, a few or many times, or a class if the clone is expanded.

v_gene: TRBV7-8; j_gene: TRBJ2-3; len: 15; abundance: once; d_gene: TRBD1; CDR3aa: CASSLGQGPSATQYF; CDR3nt: TGTGCCAGCAGCTTAGGACAGGGCCCGTCGGCTACGCAGTATTTT
v_gene: TRBV6-5; j_gene: TRBJ2-7; len: 14; abundance: NA; d_gene: TRBD2; CDR3aa: CASRMVAGSYEQYF; CDR3nt: TGTGCCAGCAGGATGGTAGCGGGTTCATACGAGCAGTACTTC
v_gene: TRBV19; j_gene: TRBJ2-3; len: 18; abundance: NA; d_gene: TRBD2; CDR3aa: CASRRITGTSGSTDTQYF; CDR3nt: TGTGCCAGCCGTAGGATTACGGGGACTAGCGGTAGCACAGATACGCAGTATTTT
v_gene: TRBV5-6; j_gene: TRBJ2-1; len: 16; abundance: NA; d_gene: NA; CDR3aa: CASTYRGSGRYNEQFF; CDR3nt: TGTGCCAGCACGTACCGGGGAAGTGGTCGATACAATGAGCAGTTCTTC
v_gene: TRBV3-1/TRBV3-2; j_gene: TRBJ2-7; len: 16; abundance: NA; d_gene: TRBD1; CDR3aa: CASSPLATTGGDEQYF; CDR3nt: TGTGCCAGCAGCCCGCTGGCTACTACAGGGGGCGACGAGCAGTACTTC
v_gene: TRBV5-1; j_gene: TRBJ1-2; len: 12; abundance: once; d_gene: NA; CDR3aa: CASSFDARGYTF; CDR3nt: TGCGCCAGCAGCTTTGATGCGAGGGGCTACACCTTC
v_gene: TRBV10-3; j_gene: TRBJ1-3; len: 16; abundance: NA; d_gene: NA; CDR3aa: CAISESIRRAGNTIYF; CDR3nt: TGTGCCATCAGTGAGTCGATAAGAAGAGCTGGAAACACCATATATTTT
v_gene: TRBV6-5; j_gene: TRBJ1-5; len: 14; abundance: NA; d_gene: NA; CDR3aa: CASSPGQSNQPQHF; CDR3nt: TGTGCCAGCAGCCCAGGGCAAAGCAATCAGCCCCAGCATTTT
v_gene: TRBV4-2; j_gene: TRBJ2-2; len: 17; abundance: NA; d_gene: TRBD1; CDR3aa: CASSQGRQGARAGELFF; CDR3nt: TGTGCCAGCAGCCAAGGCAGACAGGGGGCTAGGGCCGGGGAGCTGTTTTTT
v_gene: TRBV19; j_gene: TRBJ1-2; len: 13; abundance: few; d_gene: TRBD1; CDR3aa: CASRGDRGMRYTF; CDR3nt: TGTGCCAGTAGGGGCGACAGGGGCATGCGCTACACCTTC
v_gene: TRBV6-6; j_gene: TRBJ2-5; len: 14; abundance: NA; d_gene: TRBD2; CDR3aa: CASSYGSGKETQYF; CDR3nt: TGTGCCAGCAGTTATGGTAGCGGGAAGGAGACCCAGTACTTC
v_gene: TRBV6-5; j_gene: TRBJ1-1; len: 13; abundance: NA; d_gene: TRBD1; CDR3aa: CASRHDRGTEAFF; CDR3nt: TGTGCCAGCAGACACGACAGGGGCACTGAAGCTTTCTTT
v_gene: TRBV5-4; j_gene: TRBJ2-7; len: 16; abundance: once; d_gene: TRBD2; CDR3aa: CASSLNLGAGGKEQYF; CDR3nt: TGTGCCAGCAGCTTGAATTTAGGAGCGGGGGGGAAGGAGCAGTACTTC
v_gene: TRBV7-9; j_gene: TRBJ1-6; len: 13; abundance: few; d_gene: TRBD1; CDR3aa: CASSRDRDSPLHF; CDR3nt: TGTGCCAGCAGCCGAGACAGGGATTCACCCCTCCACTTT
v_gene: TRBV19; j_gene: TRBJ2-3; len: 17; abundance: few; d_gene: NA; CDR3aa: CASSPGGRGASTDTQYF; CDR3nt: TGTGCCAGTAGCCCAGGGGGGAGAGGGGCTAGCACAGATACGCAGTATTTT
v_gene: TRBV21-1; j_gene: TRBJ2-2; len: 18; abundance: NA; d_gene: NA; CDR3aa: CASRLRRQGSLDTGELFF; CDR3nt: TGTGCCAGCAGGCTCCGTAGACAGGGCTCCCTGGACACCGGGGAGCTGTTTTTT
v_gene: TRBV7-9; j_gene: TRBJ1-4; len: 17; abundance: once; d_gene: TRBD1; CDR3aa: CASSSNLQTGTNEKLFF; CDR3nt: TGTGCCAGCAGCTCCAATCTCCAGACAGGGACTAATGAAAAACTGTTTTTT
v_gene: TRBV5-1; j_gene: TRBJ1-4; len: 14; abundance: once; d_gene: NA; CDR3aa: CASSFIQGSEKLFF; CDR3nt: TGCGCCAGCAGCTTCATCCAGGGGTCCGAAAAACTGTTTTTT
v_gene: TRBV5-6; j_gene: TRBJ2-3; len: 15; abundance: NA; d_gene: TRBD2; CDR3aa: CASSIPGGSTDTQYF; CDR3nt: TGTGCCAGCAGCATTCCGGGAGGGAGCACAGATACGCAGTATTTT
v_gene: TRBV29-1; j_gene: TRBJ1-4; len: 15; abundance: NA; d_gene: NA; CDR3aa: CSVEAPGAANEKLFF; CDR3nt: TGCAGCGTTGAGGCCCCTGGGGCGGCTAATGAAAAACTGTTTTTT
v_gene: TRBV19; j_gene: TRBJ2-2; len: 14; abundance: NA; d_gene: NA; CDR3aa: CASRGAQNTGELFF; CDR3nt: TGTGCCAGTAGGGGGGCACAGAACACCGGGGAGCTGTTTTTT
v_gene: TRBV3-1/TRBV3-2; j_gene: TRBJ1-6; len: 16; abundance: NA; d_gene: NA; CDR3aa: CASSQDRYRENSPLHF; CDR3nt: TGTGCCAGCAGCCAAGATCGGTACAGGGAAAATTCACCCCTCCACTTT
v_gene: TRBV6-2/TRBV6-3; j_gene: TRBJ2-3; len: 18; abundance: NA; d_gene: NA; CDR3aa: CASSYSSWRAVQTDTQYF; CDR3nt: TGTGCCAGCAGTTACTCTTCGTGGCGGGCCGTCCAAACAGATACGCAGTATTTT
v_gene: TRBV7-8; j_gene: TRBJ2-2; len: 13; abundance: NA; d_gene: NA; CDR3aa: CASSPLDTGELFF; CDR3nt: TGTGCCAGCAGCCCCCTTGACACCGGGGAGCTGTTTTTT
v_gene: TRBV4-1; j_gene: TRBJ2-7; len: 15; abundance: NA; d_gene: TRBD1; CDR3aa: CASSQDGGRGREQYF; CDR3nt: TGCGCCAGCAGCCAAGATGGGGGCAGGGGGCGCGAGCAGTACTTC
v_gene: TRBV27; j_gene: TRBJ2-1; len: 15; abundance: NA; d_gene: TRBD1; CDR3aa: CASRRTGSSYNEQFF; CDR3nt: TGTGCCAGCAGGAGGACAGGCAGCTCCTACAATGAGCAGTTCTTC
v_gene: TRBV5-1; j_gene: TRBJ1-6; len: 14; abundance: NA; d_gene: NA; CDR3aa: CASSSGGRDSPLHF; CDR3nt: TGCGCCAGCAGCTCCGGGGGTCGGGATTCACCCCTCCACTTT
v_gene: TRBV19; j_gene: TRBJ1-5; len: 14; abundance: NA; d_gene: TRBD1; CDR3aa: CASSPGTANQPQHF; CDR3nt: TGTGCCAGTAGTCCCGGGACAGCTAATCAGCCCCAGCATTTT
v_gene: TRBV4-1; j_gene: TRBJ2-7; len: 16; abundance: once; d_gene: NA; CDR3aa: CASSLTHGVRVVEQYF; CDR3nt: TGCGCCAGCAGTCTTACTCATGGTGTCAGGGTGGTCGAGCAGTACTTC
v_gene: TRBV7-8; j_gene: TRBJ2-7; len: 15; abundance: NA; d_gene: NA; CDR3aa: CASSPVDSPGYEQYF; CDR3nt: TGTGCCAGCAGCCCGGTGGACTCCCCTGGCTACGAGCAGTACTTC
v_gene: TRBV6-5; j_gene: TRBJ1-6; len: 15; abundance: NA; d_gene: NA; CDR3aa: CATQRAWGGGSPLHF; CDR3nt: TGTGCCACTCAACGGGCTTGGGGTGGAGGTTCACCCCTCCACTTT
v_gene: TRBV9; j_gene: TRBJ2-1; len: 13; abundance: NA; d_gene: NA; CDR3aa: CASTSSSYNEQFF; CDR3nt: TGTGCCAGCACCTCGAGCTCCTACAATGAGCAGTTCTTC
v_gene: TRBV7-3; j_gene: TRBJ2-7; len: 13; abundance: NA; d_gene: TRBD1; CDR3aa: CASSRTGSNEQYF; CDR3nt: TGTGCCAGCAGCCGGACAGGGTCCAACGAGCAGTACTTC
v_gene: TRBV5-5; j_gene: TRBJ2-4; len: 19; abundance: NA; d_gene: TRBD1; CDR3aa: CASSLWDRGFLLAKNIQYF; CDR3nt: TGTGCCAGCAGCTTGTGGGACAGGGGCTTCTTACTAGCCAAAAACATTCAGTACTTC
v_gene: TRBV10-2; j_gene: TRBJ2-7; len: 12; abundance: NA; d_gene: TRBD2; CDR3aa: CASTGGDYEQYF; CDR3nt: TGCGCCAGCACCGGGGGGGACTACGAGCAGTACTTC
v_gene: TRBV7-8; j_gene: TRBJ2-5; len: 15; abundance: few; d_gene: TRBD1; CDR3aa: CASSSPGQIQETQYF; CDR3nt: TGTGCCAGCAGCTCTCCGGGACAGATTCAAGAGACCCAGTACTTC
v_gene: TRBV7-2; j_gene: TRBJ2-1; len: 15; abundance: NA; d_gene: TRBD1; CDR3aa: CATDARDRRSSEQFF; CDR3nt: TGTGCCACCGACGCCAGGGACAGACGGAGCAGTGAGCAGTTCTTC
v_gene: TRBV6-5; j_gene: TRBJ2-4; len: 14; abundance: NA; d_gene: TRBD1; CDR3aa: CASRGRQGENIQYF; CDR3nt: TGTGCCAGCAGAGGCCGACAGGGGGAAAACATTCAGTACTTC
v_gene: TRBV6-2/TRBV6-3; j_gene: TRBJ2-3; len: 15; abundance: NA; d_gene: TRBD2; CDR3aa: CASSPIAGRTDTQYF; CDR3nt: TGTGCCAGCAGCCCTATAGCGGGACGCACAGATACGCAGTATTTT
v_gene: TRBV19; j_gene: TRBJ1-5; len: 17; abundance: NA; d_gene: TRBD1; CDR3aa: CASSMGQVGYSNQPQHF; CDR3nt: TGTGCCAGTAGTATGGGACAGGTAGGTTATAGCAATCAGCCCCAGCATTTT
v_gene: TRBV15; j_gene: TRBJ1-1; len: 16; abundance: NA; d_gene: TRBD1; CDR3aa: CATSTKDRGRNTEAFF; CDR3nt: TGTGCCACCAGCACTAAGGACAGGGGACGGAACACTGAAGCTTTCTTT
v_gene: TRBV7-2; j_gene: TRBJ2-5; len: 16; abundance: NA; d_gene: TRBD2; CDR3aa: CASSPRLAGVEETQYF; CDR3nt: TGTGCCAGCTCGCCTAGGCTAGCGGGAGTGGAGGAGACCCAGTACTTC
v_gene: TRBV7-9; j_gene: TRBJ2-1; len: 13; abundance: NA; d_gene: TRBD2; CDR3aa: CASHSGVYNEQFF; CDR3nt: TGTGCCAGCCATAGCGGGGTCTACAATGAGCAGTTCTTC
v_gene: TRBV7-2; j_gene: TRBJ2-3; len: 15; abundance: NA; d_gene: TRBD1; CDR3aa: CASSLRGQSTDTQYF; CDR3nt: TGTGCCAGCAGCTTAAGGGGACAGAGCACAGATACGCAGTATTTT
v_gene: TRBV4-3; j_gene: TRBJ1-1; len: 15; abundance: NA; d_gene: NA; CDR3aa: CASSQAGTSNTEAFF; CDR3nt: TGCGCCAGCAGCCAAGCCGGGACATCGAACACTGAAGCTTTCTTT